Listed below are T cell receptor beta chains from one sample, sequenced in a study of human thymus T cells. The assay was immunoSEQ multiplex PCR, and TCRdb's table has in-frame clones only and misses some. Of about 78,000 clones in the sample, approximately 97% were seen once. The sample taken for sequencing was thymus tissue. These receptors were collected from a boy in the first two years of life with a congenital heart defect but otherwise immunologically healthy. The CDR3 runs from the conserved cysteine through the conserved F or W. D genes are given only for firm matches. Only part of the rows carry a size: once, few, many, or a class if the clone is expanded.

v_call: TRBV7-9; d_call: .; clone_size: .; j_call: TRBJ2-5; cdr3_nt: TGTGCCAGCAGCTTCAGGGTGGAGACCCAGTACTTC; cdr3_aa: CASSFRVETQYF
v_call: TRBV7-3; d_call: TRBD2; clone_size: .; j_call: TRBJ2-1; cdr3_nt: TGTGCCAGCAGCCCAATCCCCAGCGGGGGCAGGGAAGAGCAGTTCTTC; cdr3_aa: CASSPIPSGGREEQFF
v_call: TRBV19; d_call: .; clone_size: .; j_call: TRBJ2-3; cdr3_nt: TGTGCCAGTAGTATAGTTAGGGACACCTCTGAAAAGAATACGCAGTATTTT; cdr3_aa: CASSIVRDTSEKNTQYF
v_call: TRBV15; d_call: .; clone_size: once; j_call: TRBJ1-1; cdr3_nt: TGTGCCACCAGCAGAGATCTTAAGGAGGCCTCTTCGAACACTGAAGCTTTCTTT; cdr3_aa: CATSRDLKEASSNTEAFF
v_call: TRBV19; d_call: .; clone_size: .; j_call: TRBJ2-2; cdr3_nt: TGTGCCAGTAGTGGCAGGGCCGAGTTTGGCGGGGAGCTGTTTTTT; cdr3_aa: CASSGRAEFGGELFF
v_call: TRBV10-1; d_call: .; clone_size: few; j_call: TRBJ2-7; cdr3_nt: TGCGCCAGCAGTGAGCGGCCTAGTCATCGTGAGCAGTACTTC; cdr3_aa: CASSERPSHREQYF
v_call: TRBV13; d_call: .; clone_size: .; j_call: TRBJ2-7; cdr3_nt: TGTGCCAGCAGCTTAGGACGGGCCGAGCAGTACTTC; cdr3_aa: CASSLGRAEQYF
v_call: TRBV14; d_call: .; clone_size: .; j_call: TRBJ2-7; cdr3_nt: TGTGCCAGCAGCCGATTGTCTACCCTGTCCTACGAGCAGTACTTC; cdr3_aa: CASSRLSTLSYEQYF
v_call: TRBV30; d_call: .; clone_size: .; j_call: TRBJ2-5; cdr3_nt: TGTGCCTGGAGTGTACTTGGCTCAAAACAAAGGGAATCGGAGACCCAGTACTTC; cdr3_aa: CAWSVLGSKQRESETQYF
v_call: TRBV20-1; d_call: .; clone_size: .; j_call: TRBJ2-7; cdr3_nt: TGCAGTGCTAGCGACGAGCAGTACTTC; cdr3_aa: CSASDEQYF
v_call: TRBV6-6; d_call: .; clone_size: .; j_call: TRBJ1-5; cdr3_nt: TGTGCCAGCAGTTACGGGGATCGCAGGCAGCCCCAGCATTTT; cdr3_aa: CASSYGDRRQPQHF
v_call: TRBV18; d_call: .; clone_size: .; j_call: TRBJ1-4; cdr3_nt: TGTGCCAGCTCACCACCAAGCAGGGAAAGTGAAAAACTGTTTTTT; cdr3_aa: CASSPPSRESEKLFF
v_call: TRBV6-1; d_call: TRBD1; clone_size: .; j_call: TRBJ2-3; cdr3_nt: TGTGCCAGCAGTGAAGTACGGACAGGGTCCTTCACAGATACGCAGTATTTT; cdr3_aa: CASSEVRTGSFTDTQYF
v_call: TRBV6-6; d_call: .; clone_size: .; j_call: TRBJ2-5; cdr3_nt: TGTGCCAGCAGTTACTCTCGACAGCAAGAGACCCAGTACTTC; cdr3_aa: CASSYSRQQETQYF
v_call: TRBV7-9; d_call: TRBD1; clone_size: .; j_call: TRBJ2-7; cdr3_nt: TGTGCCAGCAGCGCCCGGGACAGCTACGAGCAGTACTTC; cdr3_aa: CASSARDSYEQYF
v_call: TRBV7-9; d_call: .; clone_size: .; j_call: TRBJ1-2; cdr3_nt: TGTGCCAGCAGCTCCTCCCCTCAAGGGTTAGGCTACACCTTC; cdr3_aa: CASSSSPQGLGYTF
v_call: TRBV4-3; d_call: .; clone_size: .; j_call: TRBJ2-7; cdr3_nt: TGCGCCAGCAGCCAGGATGACTACGGGACTCCCTACGAGCAGTACTTC; cdr3_aa: CASSQDDYGTPYEQYF
v_call: TRBV11-2; d_call: .; clone_size: .; j_call: TRBJ2-7; cdr3_nt: TGTGCCAGCAGCTTAGGGGATGCCGGGGTCGAGCAGTACTTC; cdr3_aa: CASSLGDAGVEQYF
v_call: TRBV4-3; d_call: .; clone_size: .; j_call: TRBJ1-5; cdr3_nt: TGCGCCAGCAGCCAAGCTTTGCTTGACTCCGCGGGGAATCAGCCCCAGCATTTT; cdr3_aa: CASSQALLDSAGNQPQHF
v_call: TRBV27; d_call: .; clone_size: .; j_call: TRBJ2-2; cdr3_nt: TGTGCCAGCAGTTTATCGGGGTATCGAACACCCGGGGAGCTGTTTTTT; cdr3_aa: CASSLSGYRTPGELFF
v_call: TRBV13; d_call: .; clone_size: .; j_call: TRBJ2-5; cdr3_nt: TGTGCCAGCAGCTTTTCCCTAGCAAGGGAGACCCAGTACTTC; cdr3_aa: CASSFSLARETQYF
v_call: TRBV27; d_call: .; clone_size: .; j_call: TRBJ2-7; cdr3_nt: TGTGCCAGCAGTTTATATTACGGAGACTACGAGCAGTACTTC; cdr3_aa: CASSLYYGDYEQYF
v_call: TRBV7-9; d_call: TRBD1; clone_size: .; j_call: TRBJ1-4; cdr3_nt: TGTGCCAGCAGCTTGGACAGGGGGGATGAAAAACTGTTTTTT; cdr3_aa: CASSLDRGDEKLFF
v_call: TRBV30; d_call: .; clone_size: .; j_call: TRBJ1-1; cdr3_nt: TGTGCCTGGAGCGCCAGGGAGGGCACTGAAGCTTTCTTT; cdr3_aa: CAWSAREGTEAFF
v_call: TRBV27; d_call: TRBD2; clone_size: .; j_call: TRBJ2-1; cdr3_nt: TGTGCCAGCAGTTCAACGGGGGGTCTAGCGGACAATGAGCAGTTCTTC; cdr3_aa: CASSSTGGLADNEQFF
v_call: TRBV2; d_call: TRBD2; clone_size: .; j_call: TRBJ2-5; cdr3_nt: TGTGCCAGCAGTAGACTAGCGGGACTACAAGAGACCCAGTACTTC; cdr3_aa: CASSRLAGLQETQYF
v_call: TRBV6-1; d_call: .; clone_size: .; j_call: TRBJ2-3; cdr3_nt: TGTGCCAGCAGCCGTGGGCGGGACACAGATACGCAGTATTTT; cdr3_aa: CASSRGRDTDTQYF
v_call: TRBV7-8; d_call: TRBD1; clone_size: once; j_call: TRBJ2-5; cdr3_nt: TGTGCCAGCAGCTTAGAGACCAGGGACAGGGGAGAGACCCAGTACTTC; cdr3_aa: CASSLETRDRGETQYF
v_call: TRBV4-2; d_call: TRBD2; clone_size: .; j_call: TRBJ2-5; cdr3_nt: TGTGCCAGCAGCCAAGATATCCCCGGACTAGAAGAGACCCAGTACTTC; cdr3_aa: CASSQDIPGLEETQYF
v_call: TRBV4-3; d_call: .; clone_size: .; j_call: TRBJ2-2; cdr3_nt: TGCGCCAGCAGCCAAGATGAGGGACCCAAGGCCACCGGGGAGCTGTTTTTT; cdr3_aa: CASSQDEGPKATGELFF
v_call: TRBV29-1; d_call: TRBD1; clone_size: .; j_call: TRBJ2-1; cdr3_nt: TGCAGCGCAGGGACAGGCAACAATGAGCAGTTCTTC; cdr3_aa: CSAGTGNNEQFF
v_call: TRBV5-3; d_call: TRBD2; clone_size: .; j_call: TRBJ2-1; cdr3_nt: TGTGCCAGAAGCTTGGCGACTAGCGGTGCCAATGAGCAGTTCTTC; cdr3_aa: CARSLATSGANEQFF
v_call: TRBV7-9; d_call: .; clone_size: .; j_call: TRBJ2-7; cdr3_nt: TGTGCCAGCAGCTTACGAAGATACGAGCAGTACTTC; cdr3_aa: CASSLRRYEQYF
v_call: TRBV28; d_call: .; clone_size: .; j_call: TRBJ2-7; cdr3_nt: TGTGCCAGCAGCCACCTCGTAAGGGCTGAATACGAGCAGTACTTC; cdr3_aa: CASSHLVRAEYEQYF
v_call: TRBV6-1; d_call: .; clone_size: .; j_call: TRBJ2-3; cdr3_nt: TGTGCCAGTCTTGATCCCGGACCGACAGATACGCAGTATTTT; cdr3_aa: CASLDPGPTDTQYF
v_call: TRBV5-1; d_call: TRBD2; clone_size: .; j_call: TRBJ2-7; cdr3_nt: TGCGCCAGCAGCTTGGAGGGCCTGACGGGCGGGAGAAACGAGCAGTACTTC; cdr3_aa: CASSLEGLTGGRNEQYF
v_call: TRBV9; d_call: .; clone_size: .; j_call: TRBJ2-2; cdr3_nt: TGTGCCAGCAGCGTAGCCAGCGCCGGGGAGCTGTTTTTT; cdr3_aa: CASSVASAGELFF
v_call: TRBV18; d_call: .; clone_size: .; j_call: TRBJ1-2; cdr3_nt: TGTGCCAGCTCACATCCGAGGGGGGTCGGCGACTATGGCTACACCTTC; cdr3_aa: CASSHPRGVGDYGYTF
v_call: TRBV6-5; d_call: .; clone_size: once; j_call: TRBJ1-1; cdr3_nt: TGTGCCAGCAGTTACGTCAGGCGTGGTGAAGCTTTCTTT; cdr3_aa: CASSYVRRGEAFF
v_call: TRBV5-6; d_call: .; clone_size: .; j_call: TRBJ1-1; cdr3_nt: TGTGCCAGCAGCCTCCAGACCCTTATACCTTTCTTT; cdr3_aa: CASSLQTLIPFF
v_call: TRBV7-6; d_call: .; clone_size: .; j_call: TRBJ1-3; cdr3_nt: TGTGCCAGCAGCTCCCAGAGCTCTGGAAACACCATATATTTT; cdr3_aa: CASSSQSSGNTIYF
v_call: TRBV6-6; d_call: TRBD2; clone_size: once; j_call: TRBJ2-3; cdr3_nt: TGTGCCAGCAGTTACTCGCGGGGGGTACGACATACGCAGTATTTT; cdr3_aa: CASSYSRGVRHTQYF
v_call: TRBV7-8; d_call: .; clone_size: .; j_call: TRBJ2-5; cdr3_nt: TGTGCCAGCAGCTTACGCAGGGATCGGGAGACCCAGTACTTC; cdr3_aa: CASSLRRDRETQYF
v_call: TRBV6-1; d_call: TRBD1; clone_size: .; j_call: TRBJ1-4; cdr3_nt: TGTGCCAGCAGTGTACCGGACAGGGAGGAAGCAACTAATGAAAAACTGTTTTTT; cdr3_aa: CASSVPDREEATNEKLFF
v_call: TRBV23-1; d_call: .; clone_size: .; j_call: TRBJ2-2; cdr3_nt: TGCGCCAGCAGTCAAATGGGTCCGGGCCTGGCCGGGGAGCTGTTTTTT; cdr3_aa: CASSQMGPGLAGELFF
v_call: TRBV5-1; d_call: TRBD2; clone_size: .; j_call: TRBJ2-1; cdr3_nt: TGCGCCAGCAGCTTGGCACCTAGCGGGAGGAGGGGCTCCTACAATGAGCAGTTCTTC; cdr3_aa: CASSLAPSGRRGSYNEQFF
v_call: TRBV4-1; d_call: TRBD2; clone_size: .; j_call: TRBJ2-7; cdr3_nt: TGCGCCAGCAGCCAGAAGAGCGGACTAGCGGGAGTCAAGCAGTACTTC; cdr3_aa: CASSQKSGLAGVKQYF
v_call: TRBV7-8; d_call: .; clone_size: .; j_call: TRBJ1-5; cdr3_nt: TGTGCCAGCATCCATAGCAATCAGCCCCAGCATTTT; cdr3_aa: CASIHSNQPQHF
v_call: TRBV19; d_call: .; clone_size: .; j_call: TRBJ1-2; cdr3_nt: TGTGCCAGTAGCGTAATCACAGGGAGCGCCATGGATGGCTACACCTTC; cdr3_aa: CASSVITGSAMDGYTF
v_call: TRBV28; d_call: .; clone_size: once; j_call: TRBJ2-2; cdr3_nt: TGTGCCAGCAGTATATTGGGCCTGCGTGGGGCAACCGGGGAGCTGTTTTTT; cdr3_aa: CASSILGLRGATGELFF
v_call: TRBV4-3; d_call: TRBD1; clone_size: .; j_call: TRBJ2-2; cdr3_nt: TGCGCCAGCAGCCCTAAGGGGGCAAGAAGGACCGGGGAGCTGTTTTTT; cdr3_aa: CASSPKGARRTGELFF
v_call: TRBV7-8; d_call: .; clone_size: .; j_call: TRBJ1-1; cdr3_nt: TGTGCCAGCAGCTCCAACCGACCAACAGTTAACGAAGCTTTCTTT; cdr3_aa: CASSSNRPTVNEAFF
v_call: TRBV7-3; d_call: TRBD1; clone_size: .; j_call: TRBJ1-6; cdr3_nt: TGTGCCAGCAGCAGGCTCGGACAGGGTTATAATTCACCCCTCCACTTT; cdr3_aa: CASSRLGQGYNSPLHF
v_call: TRBV11-3; d_call: TRBD1; clone_size: .; j_call: TRBJ1-6; cdr3_nt: TGTGCCAGCAGCTTAGCCTATAGTGGGGGAGTGACAGGGAAGTCACCCCTCCACTTT; cdr3_aa: CASSLAYSGGVTGKSPLHF
v_call: TRBV7-9; d_call: .; clone_size: .; j_call: TRBJ2-2; cdr3_nt: TGTGCCAGCAGCTTAGCCCAGACGGCATCGAACACCGGGGAGCTGTTTTTT; cdr3_aa: CASSLAQTASNTGELFF
v_call: TRBV2; d_call: TRBD2; clone_size: .; j_call: TRBJ2-1; cdr3_nt: TGTGCCAGCAGGAAGGATACTAATGGACTAGCGGTATACAATGAGCAGTTCTTC; cdr3_aa: CASRKDTNGLAVYNEQFF
v_call: TRBV5-1; d_call: .; clone_size: .; j_call: TRBJ2-3; cdr3_nt: TGCGCCAGCAGCTTGCTCTTGGAGATAGATACGCAGTATTTT; cdr3_aa: CASSLLLEIDTQYF